One sample yielded the 17 T cell receptor beta chains listed below, sequenced in a study of yellow fever vaccine responses in identical twins (dated by TCRdb to the late 2010s). Library preparation used RT-PCR. The data were produced on an Illumina HiSeq 2500. TCRdb cleaned the public reads at Q25 with fastp, built clones with MiXCR and kept in-frame beta chains. Entries that share a CDR3 protein sequence are merged under the most common genes and DNA. The sample contains approximately 33,000 distinct CDR3 sequences, roughly three fifths of them found a single time. The ten most abundant clones make up 4.5% to 5% of the sample. Sample: T cells from blood (PBMCs), unsorted or a sorted subset (not recorded which), taken before or after yellow fever vaccination (not recorded which). The receptors originated from a woman under 30 who received the yellow fever vaccine. Donor details come from another sample of the same person, matched by shared clones.

This clonotype was observed a handful of times. The chain couples TRBV3-1 to TRBJ2-7; TRBD2 matches 8 bases. Trimming at V came to 6 bases and at J to 2 bases, leaving 6 bases not matched to a gene. The CDR3 spans 14 residues. Germline values: CDR1 LGHDT, CDR2 YNNKEL (reference sequence). As DNA, the CDR3 is TGTGCCAGCAGGGCGGGGGGTCCGACCTACGAGCAGTACGTC. Its translation: CASRAGGPTYEQYV.

This clonotype was counted between two and nine times. The chain couples TRBV5-4 to TRBJ2-1, with D perhaps matching TRBD2 (6 bases). Between the trimmed V and J ends, which lost 4 bases and 9 bases, there was a span of 17 bases. Germline V lookup: CDR1 SGHNT, CDR2 YYREEE (reference sequence). This CDR3 is built from 14 residues. The CDR3: CASSGATGVGEQFF. The CDR3 region has the DNA TGTGCCAGCAGCGGCGCGACGGGGGTCGGTGAGCAGTTCTTC.

This clonotype was recorded a few times. This sequence joins TRBV4-2 and TRBJ1-5, with D possibly matching TRBD1 (5 bases). Germline CDR1 reads LGHNA; CDR2 reads YNFKEQ. The CDR3 is 18 residues long. The V and J ends lost 0 bases and 1 base respectively, with 16 bases between them. CDR3 protein: CASSQESGHGKSNQPQHF. The CDR3 DNA is TGTGCCAGCAGCCAAGAGTCAGGGCATGGTAAAAGCAATCAGCCCCAGCATTTT.

The rearrangement uses TRBV20-1 and TRBJ2-7, with no clear D. The V end was cut by 2 bases, the J end by 2 bases, with 4 bases between. This CDR3 spans 11 amino acids. Looked up from germline, CDR1 is DFQATT and CDR2 is SNEGSKA (reference sequence). The CDR3 spells CSARLAYEQYF. Written as DNA, the CDR3 is TGCAGTGCTAGACTAGCCTACGAGCAGTACTTC.

The V call is TRBV11-1, the J call TRBJ2-1; 12 nucleotides line up with TRBD2. V was clipped by 2 bases and J by 4 bases; unmatched bases: 9. The CDR3 totals 18 residues. In germline, CDR1 is SGHAT, CDR2 FQDESV (reference sequence). CDR3: CASSLSLASGRAYNEQFF. CDR3 DNA sequence: TGTGCCAGCAGCTTAAGTTTGGCTAGCGGGAGGGCTTACAATGAGCAGTTCTTC. The variable domain in full, with the rest retrieved from reference TRBV11-1 and TRBJ2-1, is EAEVAQSPRYKITEKSQAVAFWCDPISGHATLYWYRQILGQGPELLVQFQDESVVDDSQLPKDRFSAERLKGVDSTLKIQPAELGDSAMYLCASSLSLASGRAYNEQFFGPGTRLTVL.

The gene calls are TRBV5-4 and TRBJ1-2; D call uncertain. V lost 5 bases to trimming and J lost 2 bases, with 4 bases between them. Per germline, CDR1 SGHNT and CDR2 YYREEE (reference sequence). This CDR3 region has 11 residues. CDR3 coding DNA: TGTGCCAGCAGGGGAAACTATGGCTACACCTTC. Its protein product is CASRGNYGYTF.

V is TRBV11-3 and J is TRBJ2-7; D call uncertain. Trimming took 1 base from V and 3 from J, leaving 16 bases between them. CDR3 length: 16 residues. Germline V gives CDR1 SGHNT, CDR2 YENEEA. The CDR3 protein is CASSLVPELSCYEQYF. DNA for the CDR3: TGTGCCAGCAGCTTAGTTCCGGAACTAAGCTGCTACGAGCAGTACTTC.

The V and J genes are TRBV15 and TRBJ1-5, with no clear D. The CDR3 extends over 16 amino acids. The germline V and J ends were trimmed by 0 bases and 0 bases, with 9 bases remaining between them. CDR1 is LNHNV, CDR2 YYDKDF, per germline (reference sequence). The CDR3 nucleotides read TGTGCCACCAGCAGAGAGGCAGCGGATAGCAATCAGCCCCAGCATTTT. This gives the protein CATSREAADSNQPQHF. The full variable domain, its missing parts supplied by reference TRBV15 and TRBJ1-5, is DAMVIQNPRYQVTQFGKPVTLSCSQTLNHNVMYWYQQKSSQAPKLLFHYYDKDFNNEADTPDNFQSRRPNTSFCFLDIRSPGLGDTAMYLCATSREAADSNQPQHFGDGTRLSIL.

The CDR3 DNA reads as TGCAGCGTTTACAGGCGGAACCAAGAGACCCAGTACTTC. It translates to CSVYRRNQETQYF. V gene TRBV29-1 combines with J gene TRBJ2-5, with a possible D match to TRBD1 (5 bases). CDR1 is SQVTM, CDR2 ANQGSEA, per germline. The V and J ends lost 5 bases and 0 bases respectively, with 10 bases between them. The length of the CDR3 is 13 residues.

The J gene is TRBJ2-7, the V gene TRBV4-2; 13 bases are shared with TRBD2. This CDR3 comprises 16 residues. Germline V CDR1 and CDR2: LGHNA, YNFKEQ. The V segment lost 3 bases and the J segment 2 bases; nucleotides outside the gene matches: 4. In DNA form, the CDR3 reads TGTGCCAGCAGCCACTCCGGGACTAGCGGGACCTACGAGCAGTACTTC. Translating it yields CASSHSGTSGTYEQYF.

The chain has TRBV5-1 and TRBJ2-7; D may be TRBD1 or TRBD2 (5 bases each). Trimming stripped 2 bases from V and 5 bases from J, with 8 bases between. The CDR3 length is 12 residues. Germline CDR1 and CDR2: SGHRS and YFSETQ. CDR3 DNA: TGCGCCAGCAGCTTAGAGGGGAACGAGCAGTACGTC. Protein: CASSLEGNEQYV.

This chain links TRBV11-3 with TRBJ2-5; TRBD1 agrees at 12 bases. CDR1 is SGHNT and CDR2 is YENEEA in the germline V gene. There are 16 residues in the CDR3. Trimming cost V 5 bases and J 6 bases; bases outside gene matches: 10. For the CDR3, the DNA is TGTGCCAGCAGCCCCCTAGTGGGGACAGGGGGCAAGACCCAGTACTTC. Its translation is CASSPLVGTGGKTQYF.

This chain uses TRBV10-1 with TRBJ1-1; TRBD1 might be the D (6 bases). This CDR3 is 15 amino acids long. Trimming took off 3 bases at V and 1 base at J, with 12 bases between the two ends. Germline V gene data show CDR1 as WNHNN and CDR2 as SYGVQD (reference sequence). For the CDR3, the DNA is TGCGCCAGCAGTGAATACAGGGTGTCGAACACTGAAGCTTTCTTT. It encodes CASSEYRVSNTEAFF.

The chain has TRBV7-9 and TRBJ2-7; possibly TRBD2 for D (5 bases). The CDR3 extends over 14 amino acids. Germline V gene sequence: CDR1 SEHNR, CDR2 FQNEAQ (reference sequence). V was pared by 7 bases and J by 4 bases, with 17 bases between. The CDR3 coding sequence is TGTGCCAGCACCCGCGAGGCGGGTTCGTACGAGCAGTACGTC. Its protein is CASTREAGSYEQYV.

This clonotype turned up a few times. J is TRBJ2-7 and V is TRBV7-2, with D tentatively TRBD2 (6 bases). CDR3 length: 17 amino acids. The ends were cut back, 5 bases at V and 3 bases at J, with 23 bases in the middle. The V gene's germline CDR1 is SGHTA and CDR2 FQGNSA. The CDR3 spells CASSLLVLRDSNYEQYF. The CDR3 region has the DNA TGTGCCAGCAGCCTACTGGTACTCCGGGACTCCAACTACGAGCAGTACTTC.

The chain uses TRBV28 and TRBJ1-1, with a tentative D call TRBD1 (6 bases). CDR3 size: 14 residues. Trimming shortened V by 6 bases and J by 3 bases, and 14 bases separated the two germline ends. Germline V gene sequence: CDR1 MDHEN, CDR2 SYDVKM. In nucleotides, the CDR3 is TGTGCCAGCAGCTACCCAGGGGATTACACTGAAGCTTTCTTT. Translation: CASSYPGDYTEAFF.

This chain connects TRBV10-3 to TRBJ1-1, with D maybe TRBD1 (5 bases). The V end lost 6 bases, the J end lost 5 bases, and 19 bases lay between the germline ends. This CDR3 contains 15 residues. Per the germline V gene, CDR1 is ENHRY and CDR2 is SYGVKD. In DNA form, the CDR3 reads TGTGCCATCAGCCACACTAGGGCTGGGGGAACTGAAGCTTTCTTT. Translated: CAISHTRAGGTEAFF.